These 28 T cell receptor beta chains were all obtained from the same sample, sequenced in a study of blood T cell repertoires in COVID-19. Method: immunoSEQ multiplex PCR; TCRdb's copy keeps in-frame clones and lacks some. The sample holds over 150,000 clones, about nine tenths seen once. Sequencing was performed on peripheral blood. The receptors were sampled from a woman aged 55 to 70 who had recovered from COVID-19.

The genes are TRBV27 and TRBJ2-3, with 10 bases lining up with TRBD2. This CDR3 region has 17 residues. The trim removed 4 bases at V and 1 base at J, leaving 8 bases unmatched. Germline loops: CDR1 MNHEY, CDR2 SMNVEV (reference sequence). The CDR3 nucleotides are TGTGCCAGCAGTTGGCTAGCGGGGGCTAGAGGCACAGATACGCAGTATTTT. Residues: CASSWLAGARGTDTQYF.

This clone was observed a single time. The rearrangement joins TRBV10-1 to TRBJ2-7; D might be TRBD1 (5 bases). V lost 0 bases and J 9 bases, leaving 18 bases between the germline ends. This CDR3 is 15 amino acids long. Germline CDR1 reads WNHNN; CDR2 reads SYGVQD (reference sequence). Written as DNA, the CDR3 is TGCGCCAGCAGTGAGTCTCTGACAGCCAGTAGGACGCAGTACTTC. Amino acid sequence: CASSESLTASRTQYF.

On this clone itself: At the DNA level, this CDR3 is encoded by other sequences in the same sample as well. The rearrangement joins TRBV7-3 to TRBJ2-2; a weak D match, TRBD1 (5 bases). The CDR3 runs to 15 residues. Between the trimmed V and J ends, which lost 4 bases and 4 bases, there was a span of 13 bases. Germline V gene lookup returns CDR1 SGHTA and CDR2 FQGTGA. CDR3 sequence: CASSSRQGGTGELFF. The CDR3, as DNA: TGTGCCAGCAGCTCAAGGCAGGGTGGCACCGGGGAGCTGTTTTTT.

Only one count was recorded for this clone. The chain joins TRBV18 to TRBJ2-5, with TRBD2 matching 7 bases. The J segment lost 2 bases and the V segment lost 3 bases, leaving 6 bases of the junction unmatched. The CDR3 length is 15 residues. From germline, CDR1 is KGHSH and CDR2 LQKENI. CDR3 DNA sequence: TGTGCCAGCTCACCGTTGCGGGGGAATCAAGAGACCCAGTACTTC. Translated: CASSPLRGNQETQYF.

The chain uses TRBV27 and TRBJ1-3; 7 positions match TRBD1. The CDR3 length is 15 residues. CDR1 is MNHEY, CDR2 SMNVEV, per germline (reference sequence). The V gene end was trimmed by 4 bases and the J gene end by 6 bases; junction bases not matched to a gene: 9. DNA of the CDR3: TGTGCCAGCAGTTCTGGGACAGCTTTAGAAAACACCATATATTTT. Its protein is CASSSGTALENTIYF.

The V call is TRBV29-1, the J call TRBJ2-5; D ambiguous. The V end lost 8 bases, the J end lost 2 bases, and 15 bases lay between the germline ends. The CDR3 totals 13 residues. The germline V gene has CDR1 SQVTM and CDR2 ANQGSEA. The CDR3 loop is CSSTSTRQETQYF. The DNA for the CDR3 is TGCAGCTCCACTTCCACCCGGCAAGAGACCCAGTACTTC.

In regard to this clone: An end of the junction differs from the germline gene, which may be a read error. This sequence joins TRBV6-2 or TRBV6-3 and TRBJ2-5; TRBD1 agrees at 8 bases. The germline V gene encodes CDR1 MNHEY and CDR2 SVGEGT. CDR3 length: 11 residues. CDR3 amino acids: CASSERDRRNF. The CDR3 DNA is TGTGCCAGCAGCGAAAGGGACAGGAGGAACTTC.

The chain carries TRBV18 and TRBJ1-3, with TRBD1 as a possible D gene (6 bases). Trimming pared 3 bases from V and 0 bases from J, leaving 9 bases between. This CDR3 has 15 amino acids. The germline CDR1 and CDR2 sequences are KGHSH and LQKENI. The CDR3 loop is CASSPGRGSGNTIYF. The CDR3 DNA follows: TGTGCCAGCTCACCGGGCAGGGGCTCTGGAAACACCATATATTTT.

The chain links TRBV27 to TRBJ1-2; 7 bases are shared with TRBD1. Germline assignment: CDR1 MNHEY and CDR2 SMNVEV (reference sequence). This CDR3 has 16 amino acids. With 1 base clipped from V and 3 bases from J, the junction kept 8 bases outside the gene matches. DNA of the CDR3: TGTGCCAGCAGTTTATACGGGGCCGGGACAGACTATGGCTACACCTTC. Translation gives CASSLYGAGTDYGYTF.

This CDR3 reads CASSNRDRGSRDTQYF. The CDR3 nucleotides read TGTGCCAGCAGCAACCGGGACAGGGGGTCGAGAGATACGCAGTATTTT. The gene calls are TRBV7-8 and TRBJ2-3; TRBD1 matches 11 bases. The trim removed 5 bases at V and 5 bases at J, leaving 9 bases unmatched. Germline loops: CDR1 SGHVS, CDR2 FQNEAQ. CDR3 length: 16 amino acids.

CDR3 sequence reads: CASSWDRGVYEQYF. CDR3 in DNA: TGTGCCAGCAGCTGGGACAGGGGGGTTTACGAGCAGTACTTC. The V and J genes are TRBV11-2 and TRBJ2-7; 11 bases agree with TRBD1. The CDR3 has 14 residues. CDR1 is SGHAT and CDR2 is FQNNGV in the germline V gene. Trimming cost V 4 bases and J 4 bases; bases outside gene matches: 3.

This chain joins TRBV6-2 or TRBV6-3 and TRBJ2-2, with a possible D match to TRBD1 (6 bases). The CDR3 length is 14 residues. In germline, CDR1 is MNHEY, CDR2 SVGEGT. V lost 5 bases, J lost 4 bases, and 11 bases lay in between. CDR3 DNA sequence: TGTGCCAGCAGTGCCAGGGGAGCCACCGGGGAGCTGTTTTTT. It specifies CASSARGATGELFF.

This chain joins TRBV6-1 and TRBJ2-2; tentatively, D is TRBD2 (7 bases). Trimming removed 0 bases at V and 6 bases at J, with 17 bases between. CDR1 and CDR2 from the germline V gene are MNHNS and SASEGT. The CDR3 sequence is 17 residues long. CDR3 nucleotides: TGTGCCAGCAGTGAAGCGCTAGGGGGGGCCGGACCCGGGGAGCTGTTTTTT. Its protein product is CASSEALGGAGPGELFF.

This chain links TRBV28 with TRBJ1-5; TRBD1 is a possible D gene (5 bases). The germline V and J ends were trimmed by 5 bases and 4 bases, with 9 bases remaining between them. The CDR3 has 13 amino acids. CDR1 and CDR2 (germline): MDHEN, SYDVKM. The CDR3 DNA follows: TGTGCCAGCAGTAGAGACAGTAATCAGCCCCAGCATTTT. Its translation is CASSRDSNQPQHF.

The chain uses TRBV5-1 and TRBJ2-1; D is possibly TRBD2 (6 bases). The V gene's germline CDR1 is SGHRS and CDR2 YFSETQ. Trimming stripped 4 bases from V and 0 bases from J, with 11 bases between. This CDR3 is 15 amino acids long. For the CDR3, the DNA is TGCGCCAGCAGCGACGCGGGGAGCTCCTACAATGAGCAGTTCTTC. Its translation is CASSDAGSSYNEQFF.

The rearrangement uses TRBV28 and TRBJ2-2; D perhaps matches TRBD1 (5 bases). V lost 4 bases and J lost 0, with 18 bases in between. There are 18 residues in the CDR3. Germline V CDR1 and CDR2: MDHEN, SYDVKM. The CDR3 DNA reads as TGTGCCAGCAGTTCCCCCCCAGGGCCCCATTCGAACACCGGGGAGCTGTTTTTT. It yields the protein CASSSPPGPHSNTGELFF. Full variable domain (remainder filled in from reference TRBV28 and TRBJ2-2): DVKVTQSSRYLVKRTGEKVFLECVQDMDHENMFWYRQDPGLGLRLIYFSYDVKMKEKGDIPEGYSVSREKKERFSLILESASTNQTSMYLCASSSPPGPHSNTGELFFGEGSRLTVL.

This clone was found once. The J gene is TRBJ1-2, the V gene TRBV6-2 or TRBV6-3; D is possibly TRBD1 (5 bases). V gave up 5 bases and J gave up 2 bases, with 9 bases separating them. Germline lookup yields CDR1 MNHEY and CDR2 SVGEGT. This CDR3 is built from 13 residues. The CDR3 here is CASSINRNYGYTF. CDR3 sequence (DNA): TGTGCCAGCAGTATTAACAGGAACTATGGCTACACCTTC.

V and J are TRBV28 and TRBJ2-7; D may be TRBD1 (5 bases). V gave up 1 base and J gave up 1 base, with 11 bases separating them. In germline, CDR1 is MDHEN, CDR2 SYDVKM. This CDR3 contains 15 residues. CDR3 sequence (DNA): TGTGCCAGCAGTTTATCCCAGACAGTATCCTACGAGCAGTACTTC. It translates to CASSLSQTVSYEQYF.

DNA of the CDR3: TGTGCCTGGAGTCTGATTGGCGGGGGGGCCAATGAGCAGTTCTTC. This sequence encodes CAWSLIGGGANEQFF. The chain uses TRBV30 and TRBJ2-1; TRBD2 aligns across 9 bases. J was trimmed by 6 bases and V by 2 bases; bases with no gene match: 8. The CDR3 length is 15 residues. Germline CDR1 is GTSNPN and CDR2 is SVGIG (reference sequence).

The chain has TRBV5-4 and TRBJ1-2, with unresolved D. CDR3 length: 14 amino acids. The V end was cut by 0 bases, the J end by 8 bases, with 14 bases between. The germline V gene has CDR1 SGHNT and CDR2 YYREEE (reference sequence). The CDR3, as DNA: TGTGCCAGCAGCTTGGGCTACGGGTCAGAAGGCTACACCTTC. This codes for CASSLGYGSEGYTF.

The CDR3: CASSLSGVYEQYF. The DNA of the CDR3 is TGTGCCAGCAGTTTATCAGGTGTCTACGAGCAGTACTTC. The chain links TRBV12-3 or TRBV12-4 to TRBJ2-7; no definite D call. The CDR3 is made up of 13 amino acids. The V end was cut by 2 bases, the J end by 3 bases, with 8 bases between.

This rearrangement joins TRBV10-3 to TRBJ1-1, with 7 bases that match TRBD1. V lost 6 bases to trimming and J lost 3 bases; unmatched junction nucleotides: 1. The CDR3 spans 12 residues. Germline V lookup: CDR1 ENHRY, CDR2 SYGVKD. The CDR3 protein is CAIRGTDTEAFF. DNA of the CDR3: TGTGCCATCAGAGGGACAGACACTGAAGCTTTCTTT.

The V call is TRBV28, the J call TRBJ1-2; a weak D match, TRBD1 (6 bases). Germline CDR1 reads MDHEN; CDR2 reads SYDVKM. CDR3 length: 15 residues. V lost 10 bases and J 0 bases, leaving 18 bases between the germline ends. DNA for the CDR3: TGTGCCACTAATTCCAGACAGGACACTAACTATGGCTACACCTTC. Amino acid sequence: CATNSRQDTNYGYTF.

The J gene is TRBJ1-2, the V gene TRBV15, with D possibly TRBD1 on 6 matching bases. The CDR3 runs 14 residues. V was clipped by 0 bases and J by 8 bases, with 13 bases between them. CDR1 LNHNV and CDR2 YYDKDF come from the germline V gene (reference sequence). CDR3 nucleotides: TGTGCCACCAGCAGAGATTCACAGGGAAAGGGCTACACCTTC. Its translation: CATSRDSQGKGYTF.

CDR3 sequence (DNA): TGTGCCAGTAGTACCCCTAGGGGGAGCTATTCACCCCTCCACTTT. This sequence encodes CASSTPRGSYSPLHF. The genes are TRBV19 and TRBJ1-6; D possibly corresponds to TRBD1 (6 bases). Germline lookup yields CDR1 LNHDA and CDR2 SQIVND (reference sequence). The CDR3 has 15 residues. Trimming removed 4 bases at V and 8 bases at J, with 15 bases between. Full variable domain (missing parts from reference TRBV19 and TRBJ1-6): DGGITQSPKYLFRKEGQNVTLSCEQNLNHDAMYWYRQDPGQGLRLIYYSQIVNDFQKGDIAEGYSVSREKKESFPLTVTSAQKNPTAFYLCASSTPRGSYSPLHFGNGTRLTVT.

This clone came up once. This chain links TRBV16 with TRBJ2-1, with 9 bases that match TRBD1. The junction had 3 bases not matched to a gene; V was cut back by 4 bases and J by 8 bases. From germline, CDR1 is KGHSY and CDR2 FQNENV. The CDR3 is made up of 13 amino acids. This CDR3 reads CASSPRDRDEQFF. In DNA, the CDR3 is TGTGCCAGCAGCCCCCGGGACAGGGATGAGCAGTTCTTC. The whole variable domain, remainder taken from reference TRBV16 and TRBJ2-1, is GEEVAQTPKHLVRGEGQKAKLYCAPIKGHSYVFWYQQVLKNEFKFLISFQNENVFDETGMPKERFSAKCLPNSPCSLEIQATKLEDSAVYFCASSPRDRDEQFFGPGTRLTVL.

The gene calls are TRBV7-9 and TRBJ2-4; possible D gene TRBD1, 6 bases. This CDR3 contains 18 residues. Germline lookup yields CDR1 SEHNR and CDR2 FQNEAQ (reference sequence). Trimming removed 4 bases from V and 6 bases from J, with 25 bases in between. As DNA, the CDR3 is TGTGCCAGCAGCTCCTATCGAGCGGTACAGGGCCGGGGAAACATTCAGTACTTC. It codes for CASSSYRAVQGRGNIQYF.

This clone was seen only once. The V and J genes are TRBV30 and TRBJ1-1, with D tentatively TRBD1 (6 bases). Germline CDR1 and CDR2: GTSNPN and SVGIG (reference sequence). Trimming took 0 bases from V and 5 from J, leaving 10 bases between them. The CDR3 has 13 amino acids. The DNA of the CDR3 is TGTGCCTGGAGTGTCGGGACACATACTGAAGCTTTCTTT. It yields the protein CAWSVGTHTEAFF.